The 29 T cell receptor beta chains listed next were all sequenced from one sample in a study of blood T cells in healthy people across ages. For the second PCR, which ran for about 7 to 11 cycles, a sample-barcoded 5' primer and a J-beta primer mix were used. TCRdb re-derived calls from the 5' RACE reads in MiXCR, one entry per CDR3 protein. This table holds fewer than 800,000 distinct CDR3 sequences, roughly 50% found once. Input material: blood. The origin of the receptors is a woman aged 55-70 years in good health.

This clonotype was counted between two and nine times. CDR3 in amino acids: CASSLGGNTIYF. The CDR3 coding sequence is TGTGCCAGCAGTTTGGGCGGAAACACCATATATTTT. The J gene is TRBJ1-3, the V gene TRBV12-3 or TRBV12-4; D ambiguous. The germline V and J ends were trimmed by 3 bases and 4 bases, with 4 bases remaining between them. The CDR3 extends over 12 amino acids.

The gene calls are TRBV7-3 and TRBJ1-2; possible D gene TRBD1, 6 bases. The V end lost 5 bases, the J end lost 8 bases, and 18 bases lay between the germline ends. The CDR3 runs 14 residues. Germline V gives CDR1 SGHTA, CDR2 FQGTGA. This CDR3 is CASSVRQGHRGYTF. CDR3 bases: TGTGCCAGCAGCGTAAGGCAGGGGCATCGAGGCTACACCTTC.

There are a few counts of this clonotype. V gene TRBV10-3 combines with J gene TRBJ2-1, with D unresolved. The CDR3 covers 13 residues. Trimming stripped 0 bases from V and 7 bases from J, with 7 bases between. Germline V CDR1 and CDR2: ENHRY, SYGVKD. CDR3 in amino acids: CAISESDGNEQFF. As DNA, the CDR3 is TGTGCCATCAGTGAGTCAGACGGGAATGAGCAGTTCTTC.

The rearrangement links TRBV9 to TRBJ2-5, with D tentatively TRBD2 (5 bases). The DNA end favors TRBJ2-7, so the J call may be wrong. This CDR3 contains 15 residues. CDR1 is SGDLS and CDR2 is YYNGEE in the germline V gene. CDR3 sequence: CASSVDPAGTYEQYF. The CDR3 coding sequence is TGTGCCAGCAGCGTAGATCCGGCGGGTACCTACGAGCAGTACTTC.

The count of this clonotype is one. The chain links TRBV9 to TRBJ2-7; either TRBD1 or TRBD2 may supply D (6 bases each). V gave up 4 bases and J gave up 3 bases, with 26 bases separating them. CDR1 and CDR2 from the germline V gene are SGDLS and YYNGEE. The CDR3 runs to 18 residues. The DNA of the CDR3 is TGTGCCAGCAGCCCCGACTGGGGGGTCGGAGGGGGAAACTACGAGCAGTACTTC. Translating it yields CASSPDWGVGGGNYEQYF.

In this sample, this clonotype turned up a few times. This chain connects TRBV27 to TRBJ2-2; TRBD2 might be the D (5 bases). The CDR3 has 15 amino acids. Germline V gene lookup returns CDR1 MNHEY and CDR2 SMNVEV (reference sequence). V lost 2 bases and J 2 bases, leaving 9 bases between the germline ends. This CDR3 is CASSLDGDNTGELFF. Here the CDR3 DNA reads TGTGCCAGCAGTTTAGACGGGGATAACACCGGGGAGCTGTTTTTT.

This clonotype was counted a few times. Here the CDR3 DNA reads TGTGCCAGCAGCTTAACCCCCACGGGGGAAGAGACCCAGTACTTC. Translating gives CASSLTPTGEETQYF. The chain has TRBV7-2 and TRBJ2-5, with D possibly being TRBD2 (6 bases). CDR1 and CDR2 (germline): SGHTA, FQGNSA. The CDR3 is made up of 15 amino acids. V was shortened by 2 bases and J by 3 bases, with 13 bases between the two germline ends.

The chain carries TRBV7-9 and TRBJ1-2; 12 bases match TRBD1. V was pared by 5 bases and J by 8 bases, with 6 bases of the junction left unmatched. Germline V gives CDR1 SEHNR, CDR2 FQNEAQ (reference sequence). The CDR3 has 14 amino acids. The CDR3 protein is CASSRDRGRVGYTF. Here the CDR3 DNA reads TGTGCCAGCAGCCGGGACAGGGGGCGCGTGGGCTACACCTTC.

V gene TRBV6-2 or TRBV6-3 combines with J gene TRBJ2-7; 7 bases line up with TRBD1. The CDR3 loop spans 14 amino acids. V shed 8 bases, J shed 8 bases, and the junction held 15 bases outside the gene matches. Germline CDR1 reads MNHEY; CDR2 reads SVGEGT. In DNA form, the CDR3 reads TGTGCCAGCTACCCGACAGGGAAATCGAACAAGCAGTACTTC. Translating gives CASYPTGKSNKQYF.

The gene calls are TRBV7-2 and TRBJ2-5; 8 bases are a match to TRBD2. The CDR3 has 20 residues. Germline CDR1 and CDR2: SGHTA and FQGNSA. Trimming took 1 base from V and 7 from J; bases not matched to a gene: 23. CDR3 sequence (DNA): TGTGCCAGCAGCTTAGTTTCACTTTACAGGACTAGCAACTCAAGAGGGACCCAGTACTTC. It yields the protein CASSLVSLYRTSNSRGTQYF.

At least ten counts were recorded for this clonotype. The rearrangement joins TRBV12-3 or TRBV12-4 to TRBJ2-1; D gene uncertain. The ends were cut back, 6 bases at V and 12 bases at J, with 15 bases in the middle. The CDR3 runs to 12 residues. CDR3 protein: CASSPYGVAQFF. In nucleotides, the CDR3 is TGTGCCAGCAGCCCTTACGGAGTCGCGCAGTTCTTC.

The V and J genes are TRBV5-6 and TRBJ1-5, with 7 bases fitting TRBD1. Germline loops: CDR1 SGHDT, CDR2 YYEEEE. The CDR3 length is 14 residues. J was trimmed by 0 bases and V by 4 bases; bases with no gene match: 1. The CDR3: CASSGQDSNQPQHF. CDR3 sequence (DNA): TGTGCCAGCAGCGGACAGGATAGCAATCAGCCCCAGCATTTT.

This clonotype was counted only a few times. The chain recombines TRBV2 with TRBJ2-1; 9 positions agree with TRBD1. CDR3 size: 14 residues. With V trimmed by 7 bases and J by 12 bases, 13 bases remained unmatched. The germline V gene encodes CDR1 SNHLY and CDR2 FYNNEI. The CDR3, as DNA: TGTGCCAGCATCCGGGACAGGGACACGGGAAGGCAGTTCTTC. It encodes CASIRDRDTGRQFF.

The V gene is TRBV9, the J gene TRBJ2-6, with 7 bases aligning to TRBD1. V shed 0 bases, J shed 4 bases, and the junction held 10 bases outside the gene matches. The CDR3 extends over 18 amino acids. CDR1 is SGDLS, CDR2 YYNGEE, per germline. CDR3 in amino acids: CASSVVGGAASGANVLTF. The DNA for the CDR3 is TGTGCCAGCAGCGTAGTAGGGGGCGCAGCCTCCGGGGCCAACGTCCTGACTTTC. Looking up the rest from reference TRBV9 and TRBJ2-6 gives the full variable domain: DSGVTQTPKHLITATGQRVTLRCSPRSGDLSVYWYQQSLDQGLQFLIQYYNGEERAKGNILERFSAQQFPDLHSELNLSSLELGDSALYFCASSVVGGAASGANVLTFGAGSRLTVL.

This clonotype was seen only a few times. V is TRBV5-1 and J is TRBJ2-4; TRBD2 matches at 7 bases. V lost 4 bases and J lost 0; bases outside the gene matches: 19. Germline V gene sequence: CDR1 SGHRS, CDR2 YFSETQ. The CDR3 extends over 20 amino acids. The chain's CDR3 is CASSSSIRDYNTVAKNIQYF. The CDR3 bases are TGCGCCAGCAGCAGCAGCATCCGGGACTACAACACCGTAGCCAAAAACATTCAGTACTTC.

This CDR3 reads CSARDPRAFF. CDR3 bases: TGCAGTGCTAGAGATCCAAGAGCTTTCTTT. This sequence joins TRBV20-1 and TRBJ1-1; D is undetermined. V shed 0 bases and J shed 10 bases, with 6 bases lying between them. Germline assignment: CDR1 DFQATT and CDR2 SNEGSKA (reference sequence). This CDR3 spans 10 amino acids.

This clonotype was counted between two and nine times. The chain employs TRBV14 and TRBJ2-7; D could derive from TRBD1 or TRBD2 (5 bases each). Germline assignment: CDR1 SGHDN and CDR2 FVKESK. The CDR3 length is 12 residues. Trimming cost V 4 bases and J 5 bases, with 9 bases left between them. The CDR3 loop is CASSRDGNEQYF. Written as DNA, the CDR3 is TGTGCCAGCAGCCGGGACGGTAACGAGCAGTACTTC.

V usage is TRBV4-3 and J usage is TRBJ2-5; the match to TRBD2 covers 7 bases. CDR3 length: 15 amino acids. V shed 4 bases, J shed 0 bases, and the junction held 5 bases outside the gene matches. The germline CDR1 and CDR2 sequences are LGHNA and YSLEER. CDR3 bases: TGCGCCAGCAGCCGGTTACTAGCGAACCAAGAGACCCAGTACTTC. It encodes CASSRLLANQETQYF.

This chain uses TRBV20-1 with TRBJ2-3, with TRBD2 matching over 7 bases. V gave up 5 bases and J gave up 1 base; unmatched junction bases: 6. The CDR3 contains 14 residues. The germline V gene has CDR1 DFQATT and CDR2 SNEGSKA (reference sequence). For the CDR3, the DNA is TGCAGTGCTCCTAATCGGGGGGGCACAGATACGCAGTATTTT. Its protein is CSAPNRGGTDTQYF.

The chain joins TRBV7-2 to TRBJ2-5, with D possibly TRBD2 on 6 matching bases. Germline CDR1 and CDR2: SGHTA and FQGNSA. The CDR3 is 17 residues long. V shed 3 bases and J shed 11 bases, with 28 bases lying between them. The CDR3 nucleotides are TGTGCCAGCAGCTTGAGATCTGGCGGGGCCCTATACAATGAGCAGTACTTC. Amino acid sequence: CASSLRSGGALYNEQYF.

The CDR3 nucleotides read TGTGCCAGCAGCGTGACCGCGGGGACCACAGATACGCAGTATTTT. The encoded protein is CASSVTAGTTDTQYF. This chain uses TRBV9 with TRBJ2-3, with D tentatively TRBD2 (6 bases). This CDR3 spans 15 amino acids. V lost 2 bases, J lost 2 bases, and 12 bases lay in between. The germline CDR1 and CDR2 sequences are SGDLS and YYNGEE. The full variable domain, with the rest looked up from reference TRBV9 and TRBJ2-3, is DSGVTQTPKHLITATGQRVTLRCSPRSGDLSVYWYQQSLDQGLQFLIQYYNGEERAKGNILERFSAQQFPDLHSELNLSSLELGDSALYFCASSVTAGTTDTQYFGPGTRLTVL.

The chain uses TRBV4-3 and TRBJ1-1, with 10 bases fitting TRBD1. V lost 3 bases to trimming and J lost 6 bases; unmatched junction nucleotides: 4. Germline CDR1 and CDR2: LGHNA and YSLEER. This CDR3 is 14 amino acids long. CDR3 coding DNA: TGCGCCAGCAGCCACCAAGGGACAGGGGCTGAAGCTTTCTTT. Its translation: CASSHQGTGAEAFF.

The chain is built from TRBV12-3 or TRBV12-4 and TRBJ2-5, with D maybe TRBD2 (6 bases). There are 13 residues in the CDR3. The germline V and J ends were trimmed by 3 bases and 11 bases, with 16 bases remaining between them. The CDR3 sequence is CASSFRTINEQYF. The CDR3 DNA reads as TGTGCCAGCAGTTTCCGGACTATCAATGAGCAGTACTTC.

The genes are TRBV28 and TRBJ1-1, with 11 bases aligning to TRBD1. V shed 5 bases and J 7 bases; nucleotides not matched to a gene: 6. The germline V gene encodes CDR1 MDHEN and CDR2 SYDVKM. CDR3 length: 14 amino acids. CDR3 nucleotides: TGTGCCAGCAGTCCGGGACAGGGGGGCTTTGAAGCTTTCTTT. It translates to CASSPGQGGFEAFF. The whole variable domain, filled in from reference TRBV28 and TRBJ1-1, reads DVKVTQSSRYLVKRTGEKVFLECVQDMDHENMFWYRQDPGLGLRLIYFSYDVKMKEKGDIPEGYSVSREKKERFSLILESASTNQTSMYLCASSPGQGGFEAFFGQGTRLTVV.

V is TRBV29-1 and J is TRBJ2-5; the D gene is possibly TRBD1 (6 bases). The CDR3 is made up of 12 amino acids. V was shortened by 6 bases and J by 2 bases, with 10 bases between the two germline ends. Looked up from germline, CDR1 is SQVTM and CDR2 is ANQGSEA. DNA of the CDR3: TGCAGCGTCGACAGGTGGCAAGAGACCCAGTACTTC. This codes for CSVDRWQETQYF.

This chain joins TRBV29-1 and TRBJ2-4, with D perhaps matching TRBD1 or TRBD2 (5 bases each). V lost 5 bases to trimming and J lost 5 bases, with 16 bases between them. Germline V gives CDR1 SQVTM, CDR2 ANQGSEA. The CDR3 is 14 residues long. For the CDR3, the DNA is TGCAGCGTTAAGTCTCCTGGGGACCAAAACATTCAGTACTTC. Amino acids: CSVKSPGDQNIQYF.

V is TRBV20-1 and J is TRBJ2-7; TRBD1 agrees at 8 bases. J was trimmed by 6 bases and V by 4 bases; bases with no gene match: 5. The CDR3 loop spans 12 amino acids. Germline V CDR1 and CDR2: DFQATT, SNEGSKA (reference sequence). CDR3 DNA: TGCAGTGCTACGGACAGGGTGGGCGAGCAGTACTTC. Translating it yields CSATDRVGEQYF.

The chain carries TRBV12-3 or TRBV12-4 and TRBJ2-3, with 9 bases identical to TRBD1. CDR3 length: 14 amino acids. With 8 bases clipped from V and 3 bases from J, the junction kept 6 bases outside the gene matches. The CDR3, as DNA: TGTGCCAGCGTACGGGACAGGGATACAGATACGCAGTATTTT. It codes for CASVRDRDTDTQYF.

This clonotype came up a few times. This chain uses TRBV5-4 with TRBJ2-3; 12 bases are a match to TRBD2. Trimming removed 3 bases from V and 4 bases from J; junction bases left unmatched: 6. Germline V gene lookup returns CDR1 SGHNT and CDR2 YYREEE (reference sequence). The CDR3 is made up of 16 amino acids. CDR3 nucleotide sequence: TGTGCCAGCAGCTACGGGACTAGCGGGCGAGCAGATACGCAGTATTTT. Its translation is CASSYGTSGRADTQYF.